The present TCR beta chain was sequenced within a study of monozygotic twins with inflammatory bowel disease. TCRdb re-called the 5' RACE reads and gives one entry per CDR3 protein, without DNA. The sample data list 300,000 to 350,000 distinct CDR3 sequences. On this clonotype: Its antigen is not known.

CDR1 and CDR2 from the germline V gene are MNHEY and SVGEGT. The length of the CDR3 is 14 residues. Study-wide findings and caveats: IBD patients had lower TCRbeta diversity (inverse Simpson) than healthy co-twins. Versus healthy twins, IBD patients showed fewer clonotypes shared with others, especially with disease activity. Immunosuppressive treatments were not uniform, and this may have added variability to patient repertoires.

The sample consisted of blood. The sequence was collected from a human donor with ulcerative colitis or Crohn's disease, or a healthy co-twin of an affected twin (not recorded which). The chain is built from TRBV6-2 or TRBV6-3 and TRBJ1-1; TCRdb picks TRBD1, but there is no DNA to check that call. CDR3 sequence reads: CASSYGGANTEAFF.